A single TCR beta chain is shown here with its context. Per the authors' pipeline: Reference gene primers were amplified, and this amplification served to estimate nucleated cell counts. Generated by immunoSEQ multiplex PCR, the TCRdb table keeps only in-frame clones and is missing some. Clone size and V and J calls were adopted from that table, with D and trimming inferred from the DNA. The sample lists nearly 45,000 clones, roughly 87% occurring once. The data were obtained in a study of blood T cell repertoires in COVID-19. Whole-study context: The United States, Italy and Spain supplied acute and convalescent COVID-19 samples. T cells, B-cell-depleted T cells, or PBMCs supplied cDNA or gDNA.

Germline trimming cut 2 bases from V and 1 base from J; bases unmatched to any gene: 4. The CDR3 is made up of 15 amino acids. Germline loops: CDR1 KGHSH, CDR2 LQKENI. Sequencing was done on a sample of peripheral blood. The chain uses TRBV18 and TRBJ2-7; 8 nucleotides match TRBD2. This clonotype was sampled from a human donor in a cohort sampled during active COVID-19. The CDR3 loop is CASSPGAGGSYEQYF. The CDR3 DNA reads TGTGCCAGCTCACCAGGGGCGGGAGGATCCTACGAGCAGTACTTC.